Below, 18 T cell receptor beta chains from the same sample are listed, as sequenced in a study of control samples from healthy donors and cancer patients. Repertoires were generated with immunoSEQ multiplex PCR, while TCRdb's copy carries only in-frame clones and drops some. The repertoire consists of about 180,000 clones, with more than 80% occurring once and the leading ten covering 1.2% to 1.5%. The sample comprised blood. The receptors were sampled from a man aged 25-45 years in good health.

This chain joins TRBV7-2 and TRBJ2-1; TRBD2 is a possible D gene (5 bases). The germline gives CDR1 SGHTA, CDR2 FQGNSA. The CDR3 totals 14 residues. V lost 2 bases and J lost 9, with 14 bases in between. The CDR3, as DNA: TGTGCCAGCAGCTTAACCCGGGGTTCTGGTGAGCAGTTCTTC. It codes for CASSLTRGSGEQFF.

The V and J genes are TRBV13 and TRBJ2-1; no reliable D call. The length of the CDR3 is 11 residues. The ends were cut back, 8 bases at V and 10 bases at J, with 12 bases in the middle. The germline gives CDR1 PRHDT, CDR2 FYEKMQ (reference sequence). The CDR3 bases are TGTGCCAGCGGGTTACAGTGGGAGCAGTTCTTC. It encodes CASGLQWEQFF.

The V gene is TRBV5-1, the J gene TRBJ2-2; TRBD1 might be the D (6 bases). CDR1 is SGHRS and CDR2 is YFSETQ in the germline V gene. This CDR3 region has 16 residues. The germline V and J ends were trimmed by 0 bases and 6 bases, with 15 bases remaining between them. The CDR3 loop reads CASSLATGKGAGELFF. The CDR3 nucleotides read TGCGCCAGCAGCTTGGCTACAGGGAAGGGAGCCGGGGAGCTGTTTTTT.

The V call is TRBV10-3, the J call TRBJ2-2; TRBD2 matches at 7 bases. J gave up 1 base and V 10 bases, and 15 bases lay outside the gene matches. Germline V CDR1 and CDR2: ENHRY, SYGVKD. CDR3 length: 17 residues. The CDR3 DNA reads as TGTGCCACCCTCAATTCCCCGGGACTAAAGAACACCGGGGAGCTGTTTTTT. Residues: CATLNSPGLKNTGELFF.

The chain recombines TRBV2 with TRBJ2-7; TRBD1 matches 8 bases. This CDR3 spans 17 amino acids. Losses at the gene ends were 6 bases for V and 0 bases for J; bases not matched to a gene: 13. The germline CDR1 and CDR2 sequences are SNHLY and FYNNEI. CDR3: CASRKNPLTGDSYEQYF. CDR3 coding DNA: TGTGCCAGCAGGAAGAATCCGTTGACAGGGGACTCCTACGAGCAGTACTTC.

This chain links TRBV18 with TRBJ1-2, with 7 bases that match TRBD1. CDR1 is KGHSH, CDR2 LQKENI, per germline. The CDR3 covers 14 residues. Losses at the gene ends were 3 bases for V and 4 bases for J; bases not matched to a gene: 5. DNA for the CDR3: TGTGCCAGCTCACCTTGGAGACAGGGCTATGGCTACACCTTC. Translating gives CASSPWRQGYGYTF.

CDR3 sequence: CATSDSSLREGNYGYTF. As DNA, the CDR3 is TGTGCCACCAGTGATTCCTCCTTACGGGAGGGGAACTATGGCTACACCTTC. The genes are TRBV24-1 and TRBJ1-2, with a possible D match to TRBD1 (5 bases). Germline V CDR1 and CDR2: KGHDR, SFDVKD. The CDR3 extends over 17 amino acids. V shed 2 bases and J shed 2 bases, with 17 bases lying between them.

The chain employs TRBV2 and TRBJ1-5; unclear D gene. This CDR3 is built from 15 residues. Per the germline V gene, CDR1 is SNHLY and CDR2 is FYNNEI. The V and J ends lost 7 bases and 2 bases respectively, with 15 bases between them. The CDR3 protein is CASKKDGLGNQPQHF. Here the CDR3 DNA reads TGTGCCAGCAAGAAGGACGGCCTTGGCAATCAGCCCCAGCATTTT.

This clone showed up just once. CDR3 residues: CASKERLDSYEQYF. The CDR3 nucleotides are TGTGCCAGCAAAGAGAGACTAGACTCCTACGAGCAGTACTTC. This chain joins TRBV2 and TRBJ2-7; the D gene is possibly TRBD2 (6 bases). V was trimmed by 7 bases and J by 0 bases, leaving 13 bases between them. The germline gives CDR1 SNHLY, CDR2 FYNNEI. The CDR3 has 14 residues.

Worth noting for this clone: One end of the junction varies from germline; a read error may be responsible. Other DNA sequences within the sample encode an identical CDR3. The chain couples TRBV28 to TRBJ2-3, with 7 bases identical to TRBD2. Germline V gives CDR1 MDHEN, CDR2 SYDVKM. The CDR3 spans 14 residues. CDR3 DNA: TGTGCTAGCAGTTTGTTGGGGAGGGCAGATACGCAGTATTTT. Protein sequence: CASSLLGRADTQYF.

Worth noting for this clone: One junction end disagrees with the germline gene, perhaps due to a read error. CDR3 coding DNA: TGTGCCAGCAGCCAAGATGCTCGGGGAAGCACCATATATTTT. It codes for CASSQDARGSTIYF. The chain joins TRBV3-1 (or the pseudogene TRBV3-2) to TRBJ1-3; D gene ambiguous. This CDR3 is built from 14 residues. Per germline, CDR1 LGHDT and CDR2 YNNKEL (reference sequence).

A remark on this clone: Within the sample, other DNA sequences also encode this same CDR3. V is TRBV19 and J is TRBJ2-1; D is perhaps TRBD2 (5 bases). V was shortened by 5 bases and J by 2 bases, with 7 bases between the two germline ends. The germline CDR1 and CDR2 sequences are LNHDA and SQIVND (reference sequence). The CDR3 contains 13 residues. CDR3 in amino acids: CASSWGAYNEQFF. The CDR3, as DNA: TGTGCCAGTAGTTGGGGAGCCTACAATGAGCAGTTCTTC.

The chain joins TRBV9 to TRBJ2-5; tentative D call: TRBD1 (5 bases). The CDR3 totals 13 residues. Trimming pared 4 bases from V and 7 bases from J, leaving 14 bases between. The germline V gene has CDR1 SGDLS and CDR2 YYNGEE. In DNA form, the CDR3 reads TGTGCCAGCAGCCCCCAGAATAGGGGGACCCAGTACTTC. Translation: CASSPQNRGTQYF.

This rearrangement joins TRBV7-2 to TRBJ1-2, with TRBD1 identical over 7 bases. Germline V gene data show CDR1 as SGHTA and CDR2 as FQGNSA. CDR3 length: 13 amino acids. Losses at the gene ends were 1 base for V and 8 bases for J; bases not matched to a gene: 4. The CDR3 loop is CASSLVVRGGYTF. The CDR3 DNA follows: TGTGCCAGCAGCTTAGTTGTCAGGGGGGGCTACACCTTC.

This chain's CDR3 is CASSYSGGGSQETQYF. The DNA for the CDR3 is TGTGCCAGCAGTTACTCCGGCGGTGGAAGCCAAGAGACCCAGTACTTC. V and J are TRBV6-5 and TRBJ2-5, with no clear D. CDR3 length equals 16 residues. The germline gives CDR1 MNHEY, CDR2 SVGAGI. V lost 0 bases to trimming and J lost 1 base, with 12 bases between them.

This CDR3 reads CASSERDNSYGYTF. The CDR3 nucleotides read TGCGCCAGCAGTGAACGGGATAACAGCTATGGCTACACCTTC. The chain links TRBV10-2 to TRBJ1-2; unclear D gene. Germline V gene lookup returns CDR1 WSHSY and CDR2 SAAADI. This CDR3 comprises 14 residues. V shed 3 bases and J shed 4 bases, with 12 bases lying between them.

J is TRBJ2-1 and V is TRBV28; 9 bases fit TRBD2. CDR1 and CDR2 from the germline V gene are MDHEN and SYDVKM. This CDR3 has 16 residues. The junction had 11 bases not matched to a gene; V was cut back by 5 bases and J by 6 bases. Here the CDR3 reads CASSPSGSGRINEQFF. The CDR3 DNA sequence: TGTGCCAGCAGTCCCTCGGGGAGCGGGAGGATCAATGAGCAGTTCTTC.

V and J are TRBV27 and TRBJ1-1; no firm D call. V lost 3 bases and J lost 7, with 15 bases in between. The CDR3 length is 14 residues. CDR1 MNHEY and CDR2 SMNVEV come from the germline V gene (reference sequence). The CDR3 protein is CASSFKSLLDEAFF. In DNA form, the CDR3 reads TGTGCCAGCAGTTTTAAAAGTCTGCTAGATGAAGCTTTCTTT.